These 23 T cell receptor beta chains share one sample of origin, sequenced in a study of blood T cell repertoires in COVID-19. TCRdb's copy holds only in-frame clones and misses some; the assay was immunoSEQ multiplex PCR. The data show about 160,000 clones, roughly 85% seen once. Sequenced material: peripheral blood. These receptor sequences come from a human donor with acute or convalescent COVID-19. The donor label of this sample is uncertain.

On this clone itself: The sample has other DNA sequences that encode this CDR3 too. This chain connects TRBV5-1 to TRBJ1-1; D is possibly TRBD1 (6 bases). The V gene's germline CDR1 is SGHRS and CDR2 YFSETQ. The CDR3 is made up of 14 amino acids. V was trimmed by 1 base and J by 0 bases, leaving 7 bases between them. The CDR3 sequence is CASSLQGMNTEAFF. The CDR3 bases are TGCGCCAGCAGCTTGCAGGGGATGAACACTGAAGCTTTCTTT.

CDR3 sequence (DNA): TGTGCCAGCTCAACCTTACAGGGGCAAACTGAAGCTTTCTTT. As protein: CASSTLQGQTEAFF. The chain carries TRBV18 and TRBJ1-1; 7 nucleotides align to TRBD1. V lost 5 bases, J lost 5 bases, and 8 bases stayed unmatched. CDR3 length: 14 amino acids. In germline, CDR1 is KGHSH, CDR2 LQKENI.

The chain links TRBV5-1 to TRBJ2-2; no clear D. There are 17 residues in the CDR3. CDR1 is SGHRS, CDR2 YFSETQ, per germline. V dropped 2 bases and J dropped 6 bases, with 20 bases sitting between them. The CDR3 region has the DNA TGCGCCAGCAGCTTCGACCCGTTGGGTTGGCGGTCCGGGGAGCTGTTTTTT. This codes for CASSFDPLGWRSGELFF.

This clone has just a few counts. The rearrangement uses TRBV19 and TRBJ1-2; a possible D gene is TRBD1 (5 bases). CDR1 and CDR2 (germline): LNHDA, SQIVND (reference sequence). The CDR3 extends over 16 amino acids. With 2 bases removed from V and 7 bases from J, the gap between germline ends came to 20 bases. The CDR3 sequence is CASSIMGQGSGRGYTF. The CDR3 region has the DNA TGTGCCAGTAGTATAATGGGGCAGGGATCGGGTCGTGGCTACACCTTC.

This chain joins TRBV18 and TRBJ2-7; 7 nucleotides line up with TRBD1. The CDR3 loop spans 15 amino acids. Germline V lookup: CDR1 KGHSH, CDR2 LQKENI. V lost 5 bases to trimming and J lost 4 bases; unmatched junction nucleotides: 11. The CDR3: CASSSRQGSSYEQYF. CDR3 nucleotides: TGTGCCAGCTCATCTCGACAGGGCAGCTCGTACGAGCAGTACTTC.

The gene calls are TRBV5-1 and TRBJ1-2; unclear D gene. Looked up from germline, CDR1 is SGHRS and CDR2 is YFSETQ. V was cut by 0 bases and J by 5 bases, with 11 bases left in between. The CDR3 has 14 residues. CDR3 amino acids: CASSLAPGTYGYTF. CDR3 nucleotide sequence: TGCGCCAGCAGCTTGGCCCCGGGAACATATGGCTACACCTTC.

The CDR3, as DNA: TGCGCCAGCAGCTTACGGACAGCATCTGAAAAACTGTTTTTT. It is translated as CASSLRTASEKLFF. The chain links TRBV5-1 to TRBJ1-4; TRBD1 might be the D (6 bases). The ends were cut back, 2 bases at V and 7 bases at J, with 12 bases in the middle. This CDR3 comprises 14 residues. Germline V gene sequence: CDR1 SGHRS, CDR2 YFSETQ. Full variable domain (missing parts from reference TRBV5-1 and TRBJ1-4): KAGVTQTPRYLIKTRGQQVTLSCSPISGHRSVSWYQQTPGQGLQFLFEYFSETQRNKGNFPGRFSGRQFSNSRSEMNVSTLELGDSALYLCASSLRTASEKLFFGSGTQLSVL.

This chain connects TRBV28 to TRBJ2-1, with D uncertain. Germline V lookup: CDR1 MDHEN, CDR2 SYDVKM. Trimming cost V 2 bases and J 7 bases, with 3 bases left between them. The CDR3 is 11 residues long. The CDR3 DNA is TGTGCCAGCAGTTTACAGAATGAGCAGTTCTTC. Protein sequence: CASSLQNEQFF.

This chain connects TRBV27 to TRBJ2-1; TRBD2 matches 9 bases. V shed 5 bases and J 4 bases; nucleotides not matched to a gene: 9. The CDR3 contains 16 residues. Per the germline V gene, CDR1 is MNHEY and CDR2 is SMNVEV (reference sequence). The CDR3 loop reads CASSPTTAGGYNEQFF. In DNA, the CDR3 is TGTGCCAGCAGTCCAACCACAGCGGGGGGTTACAATGAGCAGTTCTTC.

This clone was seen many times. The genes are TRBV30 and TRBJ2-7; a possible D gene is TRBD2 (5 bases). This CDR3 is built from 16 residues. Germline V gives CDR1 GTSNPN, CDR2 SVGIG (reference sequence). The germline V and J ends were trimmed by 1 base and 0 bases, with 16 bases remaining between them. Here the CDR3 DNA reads TGTGCCTGGAGTGATAAGGTCAGTGACTACTCCTACGAGCAGTACTTC. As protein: CAWSDKVSDYSYEQYF.

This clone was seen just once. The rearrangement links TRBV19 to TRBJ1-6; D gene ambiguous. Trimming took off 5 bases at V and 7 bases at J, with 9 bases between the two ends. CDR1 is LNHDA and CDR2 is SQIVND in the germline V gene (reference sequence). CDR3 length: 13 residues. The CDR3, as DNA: TGTGCCAGTAGTTTTGCGGGGAATTCACCCCTCCACTTT. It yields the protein CASSFAGNSPLHF.

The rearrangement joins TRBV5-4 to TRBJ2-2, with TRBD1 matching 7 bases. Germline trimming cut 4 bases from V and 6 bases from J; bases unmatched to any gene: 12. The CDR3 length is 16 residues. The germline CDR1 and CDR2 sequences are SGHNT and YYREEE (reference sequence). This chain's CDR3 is CASSLGTRGRAGELFF. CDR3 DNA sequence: TGTGCCAGCAGCCTCGGGACAAGGGGGCGAGCCGGGGAGCTGTTTTTT.

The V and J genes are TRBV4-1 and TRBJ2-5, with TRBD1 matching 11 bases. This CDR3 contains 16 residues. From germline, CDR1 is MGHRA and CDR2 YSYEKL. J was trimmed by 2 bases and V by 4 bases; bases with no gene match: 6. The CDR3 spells CASSPGQGVQQETQYF. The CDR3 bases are TGCGCCAGCAGCCCGGGACAGGGGGTCCAACAAGAGACCCAGTACTTC.

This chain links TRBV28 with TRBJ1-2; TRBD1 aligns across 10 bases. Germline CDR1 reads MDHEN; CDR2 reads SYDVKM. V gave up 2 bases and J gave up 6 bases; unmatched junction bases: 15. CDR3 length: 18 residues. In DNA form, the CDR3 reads TGTGCCAGCAGTTTAAACCGGGACAGGGGTCCCGCTAAGGATGGCTACACCTTC. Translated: CASSLNRDRGPAKDGYTF.

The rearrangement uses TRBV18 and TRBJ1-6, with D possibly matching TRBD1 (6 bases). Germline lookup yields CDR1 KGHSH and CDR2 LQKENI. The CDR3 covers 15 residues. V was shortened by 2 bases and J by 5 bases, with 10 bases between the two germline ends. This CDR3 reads CASSPSGQNNSPLHF. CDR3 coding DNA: TGTGCCAGCTCACCATCTGGACAGAATAATTCACCCCTCCACTTT.

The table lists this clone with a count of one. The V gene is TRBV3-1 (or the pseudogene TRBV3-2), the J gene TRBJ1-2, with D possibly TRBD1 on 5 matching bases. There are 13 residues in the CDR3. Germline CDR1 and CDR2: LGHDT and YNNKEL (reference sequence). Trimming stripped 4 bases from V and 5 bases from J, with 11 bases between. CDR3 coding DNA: TGTGCCAGCAGCCCGCTAGGGGTATATGGCTACACCTTC. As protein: CASSPLGVYGYTF.

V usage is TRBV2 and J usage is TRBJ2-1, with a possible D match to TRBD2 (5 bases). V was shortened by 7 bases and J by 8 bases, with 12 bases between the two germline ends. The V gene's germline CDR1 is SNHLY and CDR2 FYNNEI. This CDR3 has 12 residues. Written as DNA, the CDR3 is TGTGCCAGCAAAGGAAGCGGCCATGAGCAGTTCTTC. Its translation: CASKGSGHEQFF.

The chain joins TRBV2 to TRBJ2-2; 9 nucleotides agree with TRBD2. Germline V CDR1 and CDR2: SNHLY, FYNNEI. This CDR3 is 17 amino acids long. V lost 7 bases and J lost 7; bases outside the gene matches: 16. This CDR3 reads CASTQSGGLASGGELFF. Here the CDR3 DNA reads TGTGCCAGCACTCAGTCCGGAGGACTAGCGTCGGGCGGGGAGCTGTTTTTT.

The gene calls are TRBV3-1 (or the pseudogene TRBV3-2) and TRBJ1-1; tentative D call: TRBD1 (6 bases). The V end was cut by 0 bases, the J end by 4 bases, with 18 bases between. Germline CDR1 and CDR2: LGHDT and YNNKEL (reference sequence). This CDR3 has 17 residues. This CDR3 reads CASSQEFGGALGTEAFF. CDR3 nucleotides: TGTGCCAGCAGCCAAGAATTCGGGGGGGCTTTAGGCACTGAAGCTTTCTTT.

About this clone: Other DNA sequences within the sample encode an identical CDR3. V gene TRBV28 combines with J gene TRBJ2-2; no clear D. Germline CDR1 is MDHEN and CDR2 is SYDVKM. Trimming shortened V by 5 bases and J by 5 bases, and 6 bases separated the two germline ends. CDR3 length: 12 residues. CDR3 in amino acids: CASSLTTGELFF. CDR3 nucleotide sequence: TGTGCCAGCAGTCTTACTACCGGGGAGCTGTTTTTT.

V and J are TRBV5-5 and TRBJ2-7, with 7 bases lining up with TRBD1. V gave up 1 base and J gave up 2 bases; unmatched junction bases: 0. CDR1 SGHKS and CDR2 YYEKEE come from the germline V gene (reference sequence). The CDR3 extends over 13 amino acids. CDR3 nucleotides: TGTGCCAGCAGCTTGCAGGGGGCCTACGAGCAGTACTTC. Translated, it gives CASSLQGAYEQYF.

In nucleotides, the CDR3 is TGTGCCAGCAGCTCGGAGGGCGGTCAGCCCCAGCATTTT. Amino acids: CASSSEGGQPQHF. The chain recombines TRBV5-4 with TRBJ1-5; D call uncertain. Trimming left V 3 bases short and J 6 bases short, with 10 bases between. The CDR3 is made up of 13 amino acids. The germline gives CDR1 SGHNT, CDR2 YYREEE (reference sequence).

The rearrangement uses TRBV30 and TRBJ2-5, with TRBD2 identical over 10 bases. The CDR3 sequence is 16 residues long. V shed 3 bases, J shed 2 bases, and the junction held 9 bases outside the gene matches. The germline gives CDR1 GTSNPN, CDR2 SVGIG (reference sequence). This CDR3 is CAWREGLAAVQETQYF. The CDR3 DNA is TGTGCCTGGAGAGAAGGACTAGCGGCCGTTCAAGAGACCCAGTACTTC.